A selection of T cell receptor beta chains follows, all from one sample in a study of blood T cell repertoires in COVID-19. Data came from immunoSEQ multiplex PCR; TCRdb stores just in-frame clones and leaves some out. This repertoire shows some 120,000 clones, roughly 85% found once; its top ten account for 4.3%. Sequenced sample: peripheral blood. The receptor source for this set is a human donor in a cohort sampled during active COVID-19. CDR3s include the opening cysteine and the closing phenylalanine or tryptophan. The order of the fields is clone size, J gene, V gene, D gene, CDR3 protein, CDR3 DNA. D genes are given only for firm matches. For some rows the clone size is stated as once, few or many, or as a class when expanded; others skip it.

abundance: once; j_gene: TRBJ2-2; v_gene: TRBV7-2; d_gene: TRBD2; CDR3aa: CASSNRGTSGRSVTGELFF; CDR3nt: TGTGCCAGCAGCAACCGAGGGACTAGCGGGAGATCGGTCACCGGGGAGCTGTTTTTT
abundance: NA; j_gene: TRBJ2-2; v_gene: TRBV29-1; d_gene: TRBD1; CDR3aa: CSAGTGGWNTGELFF; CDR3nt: TGCAGCGCCGGGACAGGGGGGTGGAACACCGGGGAGCTGTTTTTT
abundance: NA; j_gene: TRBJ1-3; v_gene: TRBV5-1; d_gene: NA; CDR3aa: CASSPGRGSGNTIYF; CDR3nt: TGCGCCAGCAGCCCCGGGAGGGGCTCTGGAAACACCATATATTTT
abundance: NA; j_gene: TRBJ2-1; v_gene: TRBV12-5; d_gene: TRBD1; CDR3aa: CASGPYTGAYNEQFF; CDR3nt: TGTGCTAGTGGTCCATATACAGGGGCCTACAATGAGCAGTTCTTC
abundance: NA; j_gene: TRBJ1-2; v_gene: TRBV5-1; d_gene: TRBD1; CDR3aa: CASSLGRGQSYTF; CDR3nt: TGCGCCAGCAGCTTGGGGAGGGGACAGAGCTACACCTTC
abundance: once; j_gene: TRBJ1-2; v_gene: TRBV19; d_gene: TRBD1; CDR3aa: CASRARSRGSVMGYGYTF; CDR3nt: TGTGCCAGTAGGGCGAGGTCCAGGGGGTCTGTCATGGGCTATGGCTACACCTTC
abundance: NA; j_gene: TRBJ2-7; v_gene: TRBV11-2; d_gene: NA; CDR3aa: CASSLNSGYNEQYF; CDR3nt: TGTGCCAGCAGCTTAAATTCAGGGTACAACGAGCAGTACTTC
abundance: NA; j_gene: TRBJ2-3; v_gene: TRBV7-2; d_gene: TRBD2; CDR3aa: CASSLGGSPSTDTQYF; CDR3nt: TGTGCCAGCAGCTTAGGCGGGAGTCCTAGCACAGATACGCAGTATTTT
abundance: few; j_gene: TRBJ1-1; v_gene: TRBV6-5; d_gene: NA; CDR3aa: CASSKQVLGNTEAFF; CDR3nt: TGTGCCAGCAGTAAACAGGTTTTGGGAAACACTGAAGCTTTCTTT
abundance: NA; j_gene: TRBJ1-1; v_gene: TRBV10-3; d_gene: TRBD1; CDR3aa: CAISTGGANTEAFF; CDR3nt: TGTGCCATCTCTACAGGGGGGGCGAACACTGAAGCTTTCTTT
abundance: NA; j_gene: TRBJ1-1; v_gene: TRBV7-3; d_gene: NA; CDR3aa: CASRTSMNTEAFF; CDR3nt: TGTGCCAGCAGAACCTCTATGAACACTGAAGCTTTCTTT
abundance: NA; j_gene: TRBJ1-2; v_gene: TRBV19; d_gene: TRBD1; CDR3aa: CASSFLTGANYGYTF; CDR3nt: TGTGCCAGTAGTTTCCTGACAGGGGCTAACTATGGCTACACCTTC
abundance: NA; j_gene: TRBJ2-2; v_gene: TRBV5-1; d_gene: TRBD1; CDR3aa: CASSFNTGGVNTGELFF; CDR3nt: TGCGCCAGCAGCTTCAATACAGGGGGAGTGAACACCGGGGAGCTGTTTTTT
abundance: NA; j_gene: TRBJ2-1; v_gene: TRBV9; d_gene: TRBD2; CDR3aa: CASSVPGLGSEQFF; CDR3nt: TGTGCCAGCAGCGTACCCGGACTAGGGAGTGAGCAGTTCTTC
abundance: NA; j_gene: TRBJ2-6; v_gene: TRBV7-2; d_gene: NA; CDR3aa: CASSLRRVGANVLTF; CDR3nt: TGTGCCAGCAGCCTCAGGCGGGTCGGGGCCAACGTCCTGACTTTC
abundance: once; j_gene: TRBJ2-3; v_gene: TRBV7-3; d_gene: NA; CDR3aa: CATGISRMDTQYF; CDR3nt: TGTGCCACCGGGATATCCAGAATGGATACGCAGTATTTT
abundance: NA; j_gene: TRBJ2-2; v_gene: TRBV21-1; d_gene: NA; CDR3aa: CASSKNGQVNTGELFF; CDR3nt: TGTGCCAGCAGCAAAAATGGGCAGGTGAACACCGGGGAGCTGTTTTTT
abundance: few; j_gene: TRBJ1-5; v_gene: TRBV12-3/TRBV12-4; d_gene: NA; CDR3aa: CASTLADQPQHF; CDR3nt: TGTGCCAGCACCCTTGCGGATCAGCCCCAGCATTTT
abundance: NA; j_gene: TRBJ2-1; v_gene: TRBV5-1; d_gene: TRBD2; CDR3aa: CASSRSSMSSGRTGEQFF; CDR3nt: TGCGCCAGCAGCCGTTCCTCCATGAGTAGCGGGAGGACCGGTGAGCAGTTCTTC
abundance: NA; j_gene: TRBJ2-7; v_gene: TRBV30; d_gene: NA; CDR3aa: CAWTQGAYEQYF; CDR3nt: TGTGCCTGGACACAGGGAGCCTACGAGCAGTACTTC
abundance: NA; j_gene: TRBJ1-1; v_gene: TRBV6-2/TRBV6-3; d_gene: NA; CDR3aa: CASSYPLGGTEAFF; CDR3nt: TGTGCCAGCAGTTACCCTCTCGGGGGCACTGAAGCTTTCTTT
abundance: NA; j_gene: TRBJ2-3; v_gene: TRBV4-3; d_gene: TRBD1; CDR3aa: CASSPAGGIGTDTQYF; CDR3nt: TGCGCCAGCAGCCCCGCAGGGGGCATTGGCACAGATACGCAGTATTTT
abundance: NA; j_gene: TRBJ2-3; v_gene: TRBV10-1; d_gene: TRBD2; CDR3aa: CASSSTSGRGTDTQYF; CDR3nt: TGCGCCAGCAGTTCGACTAGCGGGAGGGGCACAGATACGCAGTATTTT
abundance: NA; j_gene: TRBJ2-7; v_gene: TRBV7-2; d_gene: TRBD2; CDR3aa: CASSFQTGTSVAYEQYF; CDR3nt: TGTGCCAGCAGCTTCCAAACCGGGACTAGCGTAGCCTACGAGCAGTACTTC
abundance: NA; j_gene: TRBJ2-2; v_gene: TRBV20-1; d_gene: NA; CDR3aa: CSASTWTGELFF; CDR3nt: TGCAGTGCTAGTACTTGGACCGGGGAGCTGTTTTTT
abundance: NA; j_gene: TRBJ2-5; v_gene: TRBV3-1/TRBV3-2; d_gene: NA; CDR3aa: CASSQGLQETQYF; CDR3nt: TGTGCCAGCAGCCAGGGACTGCAAGAGACCCAGTACTTC
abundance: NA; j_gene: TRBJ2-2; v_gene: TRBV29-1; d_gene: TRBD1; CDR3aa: CSVDPIGTGGTGELFF; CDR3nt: TGCAGCGTTGACCCAATCGGGACAGGGGGGACCGGGGAGCTGTTTTTT
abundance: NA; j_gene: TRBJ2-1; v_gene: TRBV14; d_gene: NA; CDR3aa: CASSQSRNEQFF; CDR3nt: TGTGCCAGCAGCCAATCCAGGAATGAGCAGTTCTTC
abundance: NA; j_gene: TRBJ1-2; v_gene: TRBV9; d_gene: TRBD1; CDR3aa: CASSRQGSYGYTF; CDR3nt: TGTGCCAGCAGCAGACAGGGAAGCTATGGCTACACCTTC
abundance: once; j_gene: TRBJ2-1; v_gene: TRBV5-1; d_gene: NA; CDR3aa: CASSIAGQSEQFF; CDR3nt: TGCGCCAGCAGCATAGCGGGACAGAGCGAGCAGTTCTTC
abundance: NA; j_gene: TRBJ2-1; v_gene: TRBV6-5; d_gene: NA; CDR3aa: CASRQYSYNEQFF; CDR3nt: TGTGCCAGCAGACAATACTCCTACAATGAGCAGTTCTTC
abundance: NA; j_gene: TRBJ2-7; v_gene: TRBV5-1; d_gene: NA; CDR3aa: CASSLGGVYEQYF; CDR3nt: TGCGCCAGCAGCTTAGGCGGGGTATACGAGCAGTACTTC
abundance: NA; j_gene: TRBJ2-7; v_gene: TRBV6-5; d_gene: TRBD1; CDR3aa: CASSYRGQGAYEQYF; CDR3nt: TGTGCCAGCAGTTACAGGGGACAGGGGGCCTACGAGCAGTACTTC
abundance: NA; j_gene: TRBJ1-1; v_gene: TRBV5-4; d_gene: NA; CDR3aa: CASSSQDRTTEAFF; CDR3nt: TGTGCCAGCAGCTCACAGGACAGAACCACTGAAGCTTTCTTT
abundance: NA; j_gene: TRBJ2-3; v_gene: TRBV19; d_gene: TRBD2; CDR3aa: CASSLLLGGRTDTQYF; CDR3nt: TGTGCCAGTAGTCTCCTTTTGGGAGGGAGGACAGATACGCAGTATTTT
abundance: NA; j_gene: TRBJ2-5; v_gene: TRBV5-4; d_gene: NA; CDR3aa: CASSFSDTEETQYF; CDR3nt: TGTGCCAGCAGCTTTAGCGACACAGAAGAGACCCAGTACTTC
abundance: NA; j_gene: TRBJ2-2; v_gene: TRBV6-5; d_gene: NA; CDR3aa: CASSYTQVNTGELFF; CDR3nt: TGTGCCAGCAGTTACACTCAAGTGAACACCGGGGAGCTGTTTTTT
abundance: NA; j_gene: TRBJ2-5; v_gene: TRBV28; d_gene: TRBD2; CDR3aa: CASSLLAGVQKETQYF; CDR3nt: TGTGCCAGCAGTCTACTAGCGGGGGTACAAAAAGAGACCCAGTACTTC
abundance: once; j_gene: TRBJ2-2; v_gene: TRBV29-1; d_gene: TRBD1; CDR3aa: CSAMTGGIGELFF; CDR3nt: TGCAGCGCGATGACAGGGGGCATCGGGGAGCTGTTTTTT
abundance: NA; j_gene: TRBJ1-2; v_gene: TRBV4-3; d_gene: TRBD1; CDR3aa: CASSQIRQGGYTF; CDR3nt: TGCGCCAGCAGCCAAATCCGACAGGGAGGCTACACCTTC
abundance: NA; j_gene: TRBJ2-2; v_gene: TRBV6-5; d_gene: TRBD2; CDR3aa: CASSYGTSIGELFF; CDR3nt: TGTGCCAGCAGTTACGGGACTAGTATCGGGGAGCTGTTTTTT